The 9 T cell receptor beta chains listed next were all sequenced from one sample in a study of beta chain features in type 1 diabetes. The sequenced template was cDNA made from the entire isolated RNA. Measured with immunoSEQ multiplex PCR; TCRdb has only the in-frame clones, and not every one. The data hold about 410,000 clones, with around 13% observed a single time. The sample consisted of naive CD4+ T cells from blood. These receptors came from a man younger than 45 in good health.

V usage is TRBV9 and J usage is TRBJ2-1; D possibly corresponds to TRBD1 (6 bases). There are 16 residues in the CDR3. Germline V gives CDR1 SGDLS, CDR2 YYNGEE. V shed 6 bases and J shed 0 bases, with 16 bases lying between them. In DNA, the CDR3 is TGTGCCAGCACAAGAGGGGGTAGGAGCTCCTACAATGAGCAGTTCTTC. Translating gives CASTRGGRSSYNEQFF.

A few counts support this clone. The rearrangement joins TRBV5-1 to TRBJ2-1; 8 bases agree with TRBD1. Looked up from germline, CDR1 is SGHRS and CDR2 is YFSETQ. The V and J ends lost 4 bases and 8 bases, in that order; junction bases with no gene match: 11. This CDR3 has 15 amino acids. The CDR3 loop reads CASSDPQGEFYEQFF. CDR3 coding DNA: TGCGCCAGCAGCGACCCACAGGGGGAGTTCTATGAGCAGTTCTTC.

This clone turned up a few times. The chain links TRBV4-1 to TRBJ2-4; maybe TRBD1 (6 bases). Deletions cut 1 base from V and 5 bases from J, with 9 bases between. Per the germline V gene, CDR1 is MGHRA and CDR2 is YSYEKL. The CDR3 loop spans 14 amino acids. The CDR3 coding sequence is TGCGCCAGCAGCCAAGGACAGGTAGAAAACATTCAGTACTTC. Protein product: CASSQGQVENIQYF.

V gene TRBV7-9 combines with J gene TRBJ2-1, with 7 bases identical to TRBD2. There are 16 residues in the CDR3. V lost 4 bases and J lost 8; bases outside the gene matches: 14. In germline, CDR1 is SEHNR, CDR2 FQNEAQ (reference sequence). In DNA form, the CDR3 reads TGTGCCAGCAGCTCCCTCTCTAGCGGAGGGAGGTATGAGCAGTTCTTC. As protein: CASSSLSSGGRYEQFF.

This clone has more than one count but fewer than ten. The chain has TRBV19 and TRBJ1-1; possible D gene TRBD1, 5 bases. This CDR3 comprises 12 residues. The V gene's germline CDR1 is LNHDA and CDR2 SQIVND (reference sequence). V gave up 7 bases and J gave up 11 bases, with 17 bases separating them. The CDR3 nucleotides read TGTGCCAGTACACCCCGCGGGGGTGCCGCTTTCTTT. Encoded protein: CASTPRGGAAFF.

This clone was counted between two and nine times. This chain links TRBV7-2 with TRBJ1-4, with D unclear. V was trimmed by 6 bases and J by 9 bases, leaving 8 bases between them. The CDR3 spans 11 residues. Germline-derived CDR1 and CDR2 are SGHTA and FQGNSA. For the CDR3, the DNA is TGTGCCAGCAGTTCCCGGAAAAAACTGTTTTTT. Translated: CASSSRKKLFF.

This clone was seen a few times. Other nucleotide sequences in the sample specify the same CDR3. The CDR3 DNA reads TGCGCCAGCAGCTCCGGGACAGGGAACACTGAAGCTTTCTTT. This sequence encodes CASSSGTGNTEAFF. V is TRBV5-1 and J is TRBJ1-1; the match to TRBD1 covers 8 bases. The germline CDR1 and CDR2 sequences are SGHRS and YFSETQ. The J segment lost 1 base and the V segment lost 3 bases, leaving 2 bases of the junction unmatched. This CDR3 is built from 14 residues.

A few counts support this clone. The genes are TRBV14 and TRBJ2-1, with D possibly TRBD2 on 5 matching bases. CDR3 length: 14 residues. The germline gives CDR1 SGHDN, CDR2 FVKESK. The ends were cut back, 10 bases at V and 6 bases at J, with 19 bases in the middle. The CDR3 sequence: CATRPWERVNEQFF. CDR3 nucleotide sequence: TGTGCCACCCGGCCGTGGGAGAGGGTCAATGAGCAGTTCTTC.

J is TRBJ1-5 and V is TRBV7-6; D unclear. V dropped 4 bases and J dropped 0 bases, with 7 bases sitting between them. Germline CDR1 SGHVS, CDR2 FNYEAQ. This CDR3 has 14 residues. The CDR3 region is CASSYSYSNQPQHF. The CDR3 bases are TGTGCCAGCAGCTACAGTTATAGCAATCAGCCCCAGCATTTT.